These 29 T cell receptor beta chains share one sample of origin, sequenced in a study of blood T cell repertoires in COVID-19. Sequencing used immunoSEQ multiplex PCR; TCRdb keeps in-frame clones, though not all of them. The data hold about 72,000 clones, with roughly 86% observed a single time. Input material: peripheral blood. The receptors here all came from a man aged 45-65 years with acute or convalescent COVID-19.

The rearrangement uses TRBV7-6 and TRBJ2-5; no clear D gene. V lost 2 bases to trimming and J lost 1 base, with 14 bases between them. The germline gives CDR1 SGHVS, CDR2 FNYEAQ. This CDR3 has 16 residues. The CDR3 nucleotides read TGTGCCAGCAGCTTATCCCCAGCGTATGCCCAAGAGACCCAGTACTTC. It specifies CASSLSPAYAQETQYF.

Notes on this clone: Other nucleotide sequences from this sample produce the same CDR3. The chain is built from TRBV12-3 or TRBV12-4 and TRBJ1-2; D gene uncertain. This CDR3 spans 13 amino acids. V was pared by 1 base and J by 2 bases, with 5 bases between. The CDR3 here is CASSLGQNYGYTF. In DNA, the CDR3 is TGTGCCAGCAGTTTAGGTCAGAACTATGGCTACACCTTC.

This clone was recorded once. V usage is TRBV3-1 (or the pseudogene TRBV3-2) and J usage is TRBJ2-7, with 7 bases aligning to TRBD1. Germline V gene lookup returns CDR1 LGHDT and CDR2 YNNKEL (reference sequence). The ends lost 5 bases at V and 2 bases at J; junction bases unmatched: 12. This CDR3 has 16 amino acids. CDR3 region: CASSYNKGQPAYEQYF. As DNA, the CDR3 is TGTGCCAGCAGCTACAATAAGGGACAGCCCGCCTACGAGCAGTACTTC.

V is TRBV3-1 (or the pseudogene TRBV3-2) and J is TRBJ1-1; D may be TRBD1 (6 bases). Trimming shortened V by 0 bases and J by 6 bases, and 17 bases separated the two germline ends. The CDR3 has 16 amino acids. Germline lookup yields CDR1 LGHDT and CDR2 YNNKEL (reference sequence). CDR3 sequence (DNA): TGTGCCAGCAGCCAAGATTGGGCGGGGGGCGCCTCTGAAGCTTTCTTT. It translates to CASSQDWAGGASEAFF.

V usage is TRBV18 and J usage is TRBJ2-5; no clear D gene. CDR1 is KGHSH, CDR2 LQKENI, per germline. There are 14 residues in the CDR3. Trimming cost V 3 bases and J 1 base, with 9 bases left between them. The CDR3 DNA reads TGTGCCAGCTCACCTTACCGAGCCCAAGAGACCCAGTACTTC. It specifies CASSPYRAQETQYF.

The CDR3 bases are TGCGCCAGCAGCTTCGACAGCGCCTACGAGCAGTACTTC. Translated, it gives CASSFDSAYEQYF. The rearrangement joins TRBV5-1 to TRBJ2-7; tentatively, D is TRBD1 (5 bases). Trimming took 2 bases from V and 2 from J, leaving 8 bases between them. Germline lookup yields CDR1 SGHRS and CDR2 YFSETQ. The CDR3 has 13 residues.

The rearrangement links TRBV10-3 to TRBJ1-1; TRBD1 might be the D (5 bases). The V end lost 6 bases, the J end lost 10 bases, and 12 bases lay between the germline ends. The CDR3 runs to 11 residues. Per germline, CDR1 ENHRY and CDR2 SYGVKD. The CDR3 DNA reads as TGTGCCATCAGAGGACACCTCGGAGCTTTCTTT. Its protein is CAIRGHLGAFF.

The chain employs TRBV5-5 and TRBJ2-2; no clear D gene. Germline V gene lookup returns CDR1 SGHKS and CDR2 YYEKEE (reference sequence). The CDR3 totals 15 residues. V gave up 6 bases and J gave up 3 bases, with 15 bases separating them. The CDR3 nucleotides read TGTGCCAGCACCCGGCGGTCAGACGACACCGGGGAGCTGTTTTTT. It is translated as CASTRRSDDTGELFF.

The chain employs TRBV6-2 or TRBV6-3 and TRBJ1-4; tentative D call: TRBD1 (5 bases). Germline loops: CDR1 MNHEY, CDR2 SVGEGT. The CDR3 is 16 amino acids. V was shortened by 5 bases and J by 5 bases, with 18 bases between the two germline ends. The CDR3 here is CASSPKSHGGNEKLFF. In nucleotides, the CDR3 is TGTGCCAGCAGTCCCAAAAGCCACGGGGGAAATGAAAAACTGTTTTTT.

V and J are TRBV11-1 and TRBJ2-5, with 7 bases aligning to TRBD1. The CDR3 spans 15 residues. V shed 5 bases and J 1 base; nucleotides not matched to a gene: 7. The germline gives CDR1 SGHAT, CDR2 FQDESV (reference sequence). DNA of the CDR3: TGTGCCAGCAGCCCACAGGGACAGATCCAAGAGACCCAGTACTTC. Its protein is CASSPQGQIQETQYF. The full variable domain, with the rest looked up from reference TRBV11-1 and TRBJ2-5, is EAEVAQSPRYKITEKSQAVAFWCDPISGHATLYWYRQILGQGPELLVQFQDESVVDDSQLPKDRFSAERLKGVDSTLKIQPAELGDSAMYLCASSPQGQIQETQYFGPGTRLLVL.

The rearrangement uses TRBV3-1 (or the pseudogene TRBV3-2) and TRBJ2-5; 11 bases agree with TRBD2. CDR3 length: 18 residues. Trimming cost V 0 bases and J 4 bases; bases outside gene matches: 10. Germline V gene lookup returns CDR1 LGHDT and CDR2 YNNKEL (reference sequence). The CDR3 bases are TGTGCCAGCAGCCAAGATCACGGTAGCGGGGGGGCAAGAGAGACCCAGTACTTC. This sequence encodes CASSQDHGSGGARETQYF.

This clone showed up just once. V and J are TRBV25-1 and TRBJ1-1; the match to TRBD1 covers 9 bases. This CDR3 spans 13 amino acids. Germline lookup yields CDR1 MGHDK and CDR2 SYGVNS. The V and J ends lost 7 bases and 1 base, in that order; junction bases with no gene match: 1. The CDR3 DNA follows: TGTGCCAGCAAGGGACAGGGGAACACTGAAGCTTTCTTT. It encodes CASKGQGNTEAFF.

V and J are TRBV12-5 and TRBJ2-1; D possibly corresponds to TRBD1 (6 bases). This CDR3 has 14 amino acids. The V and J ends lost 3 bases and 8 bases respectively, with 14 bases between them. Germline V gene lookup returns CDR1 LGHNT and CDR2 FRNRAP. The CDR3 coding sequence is TGTGCTAGTGGTTTCGCCGGGACATTCGATGAGCAGTTCTTC. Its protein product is CASGFAGTFDEQFF. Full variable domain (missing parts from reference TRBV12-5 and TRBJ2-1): DARVTQTPRHKVTEMGQEVTMRCQPILGHNTVFWYRQTMMQGLELLAYFRNRAPLDDSGMPKDRFSAEMPDATLATLKIQPSEPRDSAVYFCASGFAGTFDEQFFGPGTRLTVL.

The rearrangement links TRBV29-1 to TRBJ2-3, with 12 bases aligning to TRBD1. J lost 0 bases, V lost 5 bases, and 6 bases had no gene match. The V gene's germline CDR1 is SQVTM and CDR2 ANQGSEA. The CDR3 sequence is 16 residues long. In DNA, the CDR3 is TGCAGCGTTCACCGGGACAGGGGGCTCAGCACAGATACGCAGTATTTT. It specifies CSVHRDRGLSTDTQYF.

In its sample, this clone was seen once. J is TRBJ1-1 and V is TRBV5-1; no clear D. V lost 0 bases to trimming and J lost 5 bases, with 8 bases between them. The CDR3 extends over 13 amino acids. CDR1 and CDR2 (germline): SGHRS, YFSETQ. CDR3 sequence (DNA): TGCGCCAGCAGCTTGGTATCGGGGACTGAAGCTTTCTTT. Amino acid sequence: CASSLVSGTEAFF.

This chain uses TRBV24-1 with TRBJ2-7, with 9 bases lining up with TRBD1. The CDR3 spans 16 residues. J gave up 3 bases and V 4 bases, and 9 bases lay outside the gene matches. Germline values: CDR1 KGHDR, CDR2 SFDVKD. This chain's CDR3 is CATSDPDRGGDYEQYF. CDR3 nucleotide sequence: TGTGCCACCAGTGACCCGGACAGGGGTGGGGACTACGAGCAGTACTTC.

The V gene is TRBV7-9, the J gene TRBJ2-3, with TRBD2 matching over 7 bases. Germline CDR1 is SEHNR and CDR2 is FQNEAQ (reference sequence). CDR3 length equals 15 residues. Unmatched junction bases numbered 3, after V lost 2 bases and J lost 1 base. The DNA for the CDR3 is TGTGCCAGCAGCTTATCGACTAGCCGCACAGATACGCAGTATTTT. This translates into CASSLSTSRTDTQYF.

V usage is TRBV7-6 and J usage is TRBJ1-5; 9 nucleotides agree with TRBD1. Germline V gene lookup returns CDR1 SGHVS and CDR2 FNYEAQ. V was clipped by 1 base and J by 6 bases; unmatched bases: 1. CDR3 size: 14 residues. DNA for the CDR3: TGTGCCAGCAGCTTAGGGACAGGGGCTCAGCCCCAGCATTTT. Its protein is CASSLGTGAQPQHF.

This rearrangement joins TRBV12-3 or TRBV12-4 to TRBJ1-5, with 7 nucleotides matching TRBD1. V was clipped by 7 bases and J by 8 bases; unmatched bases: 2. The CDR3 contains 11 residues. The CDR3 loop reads CASTQGEPQHF. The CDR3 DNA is TGTGCCAGCACTCAGGGGGAGCCCCAGCATTTT.

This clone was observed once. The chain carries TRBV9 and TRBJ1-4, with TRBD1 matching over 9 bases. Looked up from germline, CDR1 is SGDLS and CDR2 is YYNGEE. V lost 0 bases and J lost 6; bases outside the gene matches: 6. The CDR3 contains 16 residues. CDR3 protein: CASSVGPGQGDEKLFF. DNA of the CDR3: TGTGCCAGCAGCGTAGGACCGGGACAGGGTGATGAAAAACTGTTTTTT.

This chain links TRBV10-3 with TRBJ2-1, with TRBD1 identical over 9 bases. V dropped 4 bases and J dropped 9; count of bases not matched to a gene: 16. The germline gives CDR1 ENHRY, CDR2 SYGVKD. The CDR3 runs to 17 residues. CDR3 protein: CAISASGTGSSIGEQFF. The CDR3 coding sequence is TGTGCCATCAGTGCTTCCGGGACAGGGAGTAGCATCGGTGAGCAGTTCTTC.

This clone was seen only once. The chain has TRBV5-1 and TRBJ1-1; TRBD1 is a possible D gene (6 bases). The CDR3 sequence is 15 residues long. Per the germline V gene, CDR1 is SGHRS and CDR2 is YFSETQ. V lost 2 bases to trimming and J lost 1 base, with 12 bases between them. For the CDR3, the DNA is TGCGCCAGCAGCTTAAGACAGGACTCGAACACTGAAGCTTTCTTT. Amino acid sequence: CASSLRQDSNTEAFF.

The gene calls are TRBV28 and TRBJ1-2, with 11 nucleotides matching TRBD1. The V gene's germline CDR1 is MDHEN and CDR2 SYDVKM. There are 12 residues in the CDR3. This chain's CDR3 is CASGQGVYGYTF. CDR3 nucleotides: TGTGCTTCGGGACAGGGGGTCTATGGCTACACCTTC.

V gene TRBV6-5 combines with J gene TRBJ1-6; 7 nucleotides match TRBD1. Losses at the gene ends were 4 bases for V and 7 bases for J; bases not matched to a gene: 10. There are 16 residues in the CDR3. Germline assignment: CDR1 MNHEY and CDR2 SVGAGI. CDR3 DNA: TGTGCCAGCAGTTCAGGACAGGCCAATTTCAATTCACCCCTCCACTTT. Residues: CASSSGQANFNSPLHF.

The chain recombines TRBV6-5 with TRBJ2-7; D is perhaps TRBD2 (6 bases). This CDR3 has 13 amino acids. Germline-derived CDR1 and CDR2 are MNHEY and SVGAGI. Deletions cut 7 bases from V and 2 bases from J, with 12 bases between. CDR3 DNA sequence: TGTGCCAGCACCCTTTGGGGGGCCTACGAGCAGTACTTC. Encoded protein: CASTLWGAYEQYF.

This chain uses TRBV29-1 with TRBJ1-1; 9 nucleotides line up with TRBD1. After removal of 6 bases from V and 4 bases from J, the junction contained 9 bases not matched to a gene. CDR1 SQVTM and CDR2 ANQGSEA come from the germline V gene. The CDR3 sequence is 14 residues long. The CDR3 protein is CSVVPQGAGTEAFF. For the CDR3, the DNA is TGCAGCGTGGTACCACAGGGGGCCGGCACTGAAGCTTTCTTT.

CDR3 nucleotide sequence: TGTGCCAGCAGTTTTTCCGGGACAGAAGAGACCCAGTACTTC. Its protein product is CASSFSGTEETQYF. The chain recombines TRBV27 with TRBJ2-5; 7 nucleotides line up with TRBD1. CDR1 and CDR2 from the germline V gene are MNHEY and SMNVEV (reference sequence). CDR3 length: 14 residues. The J segment lost 3 bases and the V segment lost 3 bases, leaving 4 bases of the junction unmatched.

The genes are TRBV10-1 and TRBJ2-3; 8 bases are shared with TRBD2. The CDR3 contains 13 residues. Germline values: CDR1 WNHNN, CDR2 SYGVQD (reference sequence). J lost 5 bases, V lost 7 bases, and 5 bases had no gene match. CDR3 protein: CASNLAGGDTQYF. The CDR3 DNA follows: TGCGCCAGCAATCTAGCGGGTGGAGATACGCAGTATTTT.

CDR3 bases: TGTGCCAGCAGTTACGGGCAGCCGACGAACTACGAGCAGTACTTC. It codes for CASSYGQPTNYEQYF. V usage is TRBV6-5 and J usage is TRBJ2-7; D gene unclear. Deletions cut 2 bases from V and 3 bases from J, with 14 bases between. The CDR3 spans 15 residues. Per the germline V gene, CDR1 is MNHEY and CDR2 is SVGAGI.